This T cell receptor beta chain was profiled in a study of blood T cell repertoires in COVID-19. Repertoires were generated with immunoSEQ multiplex PCR, while TCRdb's copy carries only in-frame clones and drops some. The table records roughly 200,000 clones, around 76% of them present only once. The germline V gene encodes CDR1 SGHTA and CDR2 FQGNSA. Trimming pared 5 bases from V and 8 bases from J, leaving 18 bases between. The CDR3 consists of 15 residues. The receptor was derived from a woman aged 50 to 60 with active or convalescent COVID-19. The sample comprised peripheral blood. This chain connects TRBV7-2 to TRBJ2-2; tentatively, D is TRBD1 (6 bases). CDR3 DNA: TGTGCCAGCAGCCGGTCGTGGGGGCGCCTGGGGGAGCTGTTTTTT. Amino acid sequence: CASSRSWGRLGELFF. The full variable domain, rest sourced from reference TRBV7-2 and TRBJ2-2, is GAGVSQSPSNKVTEKGKDVELRCDPISGHTALYWYRQSLGQGLEFLIYFQGNSAPDKSGLPSDRFSAERTGGSVSTLTIQRTQQEDSAVYLCASSRSWGRLGELFFGEGSRLTVL.